This entry is about one TCR beta chain. This CDR3 has 11 amino acids. Germline V gene lookup returns CDR1 DFQATT and CDR2 SNEGSKA (reference sequence). The data were produced by immunoSEQ multiplex PCR, yet TCRdb's version contains in-frame clones alone and is incomplete. The sample carries some 380,000 clones, about 96% recorded once. This record belongs to a study of shared clonotypes between healthy human individuals. The sequence was obtained from a man aged 30 to 39 in good health. The chain couples TRBV20-1 to TRBJ2-1, with D perhaps given as TRBD1 or TRBD2 (5 bases each). Sequenced: memory CD8+ T cells sorted from blood. Subset noted: CD45RO+ cells pooled with CCR7-negative TemRA cells. CDR3 protein: CSTRGTREQFF. The CDR3 nucleotides read TGCAGCACAAGAGGGACCAGGGAGCAGTTCTTC.